Presented here are 9 T cell receptor beta chains from one specimen sequenced in a study of blood T cell repertoires in COVID-19. Measured with immunoSEQ multiplex PCR; TCRdb has only the in-frame clones, and not every one. The sample lists roughly 180,000 clones, around 85% occurring once. Sequencing was performed on peripheral blood. The receptor set was obtained from a woman in her fifties or sixties with acute or convalescent COVID-19.

The chain links TRBV27 to TRBJ2-2; unclear D gene. V was cut by 0 bases and J by 5 bases, with 7 bases left in between. CDR3 length: 14 residues. The germline CDR1 and CDR2 sequences are MNHEY and SMNVEV (reference sequence). The CDR3 sequence is CASSLSRQTGELFF. DNA of the CDR3: TGTGCCAGCAGTTTATCGAGGCAGACCGGGGAGCTGTTTTTT.

This clone was observed once. The rearrangement joins TRBV5-1 to TRBJ2-3; 7 bases are a match to TRBD1. CDR1 is SGHRS, CDR2 YFSETQ, per germline. The CDR3 is made up of 15 amino acids. Trimming at V came to 0 bases and at J to 2 bases, leaving 3 bases not matched to a gene. The CDR3 bases are TGCGCCAGCAGCTTGGAGGGGGCCGTCACAGATACGCAGTATTTT. Translating it yields CASSLEGAVTDTQYF.

Only one count was recorded for this clone. The chain is built from TRBV19 and TRBJ1-2; TRBD1 agrees at 7 bases. Germline CDR1 and CDR2: LNHDA and SQIVND (reference sequence). Trimming cost V 1 base and J 7 bases; bases outside gene matches: 6. The CDR3 spans 14 residues. The CDR3: CASSIANRGRGYTF. CDR3 DNA: TGTGCCAGTAGTATAGCGAACAGGGGTCGTGGCTACACCTTC.

This chain links TRBV5-4 with TRBJ2-7, with 10 bases that match TRBD2. J was trimmed by 2 bases and V by 0 bases; bases with no gene match: 5. CDR3 length: 16 amino acids. In germline, CDR1 is SGHNT, CDR2 YYREEE (reference sequence). The CDR3 spells CASSLAGLAGAYEQYF. CDR3 bases: TGTGCCAGCAGCTTGGCCGGGCTAGCGGGAGCCTACGAGCAGTACTTC. Full variable domain (rest looked up from reference TRBV5-4 and TRBJ2-7): ETGVTQSPTHLIKTRGQQVTLRCSSQSGHNTVSWYQQALGQGPQFIFQYYREEENGRGNFPPRFSGLQFPNYSSELNVNALELDDSALYLCASSLAGLAGAYEQYFGPGTRLTVT.

The V and J genes are TRBV30 and TRBJ1-6; 12 bases agree with TRBD1. The trim removed 5 bases at V and 10 bases at J, leaving 6 bases unmatched. Germline CDR1 reads GTSNPN; CDR2 reads SVGIG (reference sequence). The CDR3 loop spans 14 amino acids. The CDR3 bases are TGTGCCTGGGACCGGGACAGGGGGCTCTCACCCCTCCACTTT. This codes for CAWDRDRGLSPLHF.

This chain uses TRBV28 with TRBJ1-1, with no clear D. CDR1 and CDR2 (germline): MDHEN, SYDVKM. The CDR3 is made up of 14 amino acids. Trimming removed 6 bases from V and 1 base from J, with 12 bases in between. Written as DNA, the CDR3 is TGTGCCAGCAGCCGCGCGGTGAGGAACACTGAAGCTTTCTTT. It yields the protein CASSRAVRNTEAFF.

V gene TRBV6-5 combines with J gene TRBJ2-2; TRBD2 is a possible D gene (6 bases). Per germline, CDR1 MNHEY and CDR2 SVGAGI. Trimming cost V 6 bases and J 2 bases, with 13 bases left between them. The CDR3 consists of 15 residues. As DNA, the CDR3 is TGTGCCAGCAGCTGGGGGGTATCCAACACCGGGGAGCTGTTTTTT. Translating it yields CASSWGVSNTGELFF.

This clone was counted a few times. The genes are TRBV19 and TRBJ2-2; 8 nucleotides agree with TRBD2. Trimming at V came to 8 bases and at J to 4 bases, leaving 6 bases not matched to a gene. Germline-derived CDR1 and CDR2 are LNHDA and SQIVND (reference sequence). The CDR3 consists of 14 residues. The CDR3 protein is CASREGGRTGELFF. In nucleotides, the CDR3 is TGTGCCAGTCGGGAGGGTGGTCGCACCGGGGAGCTGTTTTTT.

The rearrangement joins TRBV27 to TRBJ1-1; D call uncertain. Germline V gene lookup returns CDR1 MNHEY and CDR2 SMNVEV (reference sequence). The CDR3 totals 14 residues. V shed 5 bases and J shed 5 bases, with 15 bases lying between them. CDR3 DNA: TGTGCCAGCAGTGTTGGGTTCGGAGGGACTGAAGCTTTCTTT. Residues: CASSVGFGGTEAFF.